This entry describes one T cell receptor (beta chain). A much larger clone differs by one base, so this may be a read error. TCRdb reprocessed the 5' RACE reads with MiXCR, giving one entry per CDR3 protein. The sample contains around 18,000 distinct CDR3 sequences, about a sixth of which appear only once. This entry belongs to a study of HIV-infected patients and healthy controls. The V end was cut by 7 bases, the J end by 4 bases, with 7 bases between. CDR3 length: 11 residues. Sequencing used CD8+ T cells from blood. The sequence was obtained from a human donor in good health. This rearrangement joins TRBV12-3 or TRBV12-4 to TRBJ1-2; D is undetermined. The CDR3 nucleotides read TGTGCCAGCAATATGGGCTATGGCTACACCTTC. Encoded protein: CASNMGYGYTF.